The entry that follows covers one T cell receptor (beta chain) sequence. Its binding antigen is unknown. No qualities accompany the bases; no much larger clone lies one base away. Genomic DNA was extracted with the Qiagen DNeasy kit from unsorted PBMCs and from negatively selected CD4+ and CD8+ fractions. Using primers that anneal to V and J segments, immunoSEQ multiplex PCR amplified the TCR beta CDR3 regions. A synthetic immune receptor repertoire was used to minimize amplification bias, and any residual bias was removed computationally once sequencing was done. As for the authors' bioinformatics: Repertoire diversity was quantified as the Shannon entropy index using custom Python scripts. Unsorted, CD4+ and CD8+ repertoires were analyzed separately, except for combined analyses in which CD4+ and CD8+ sequences were merged in silico. A clone was considered expanded if an increase in frequency of at least 2-fold after treatment relative to C1D1 was found, and a pseudocount of 0.5 was applied to clones undetected at baseline. Clones with 0 or 1 copy at C1D1 were classified as singleton clones, and clones with 2 or more copies were classified as non-singleton clones. Clones expanded in unsorted samples were labelled as CD4+, CD8+ or unknown by matching protein sequences in sorted samples from the same patient. Wilcoxon tests were applied to paired samples to test diversity changes from C1D1 to C4D1. The table was pulled from immuneACCESS by TCRdb, which kept in-frame rearrangements only. Such tables lose some clones; where checked, under half of the loss comes from unresolved V genes, and the rest has no known cause. Clonal size and the V and J genes are those of that table, whereas D and trimming came from the DNA. The sample contains some 33,000 clones, around 81% of them found a single time. The ten top clones hold about 18% of the sample.

The data belong to a study of PD-1 blockade in classical Hodgkin lymphoma (dated by TCRdb to about 2020). A note on the overall study: Nivolumab dosing was 3 mg/kg intravenously every 2 weeks, continuing until either disease progression or unacceptable toxicity. To define a peripheral blood immune signature of response to PD-1 blockade in classical Hodgkin lymphoma, the study combined TCR beta sequencing with CyTOF.

The time point tag for this specimen amounts to: cycle 4 day 1 (C4D1), after six to seven weeks of nivolumab. All trial patients had relapsed after autologous stem cell transplantation, with cohorts A, B and C differing in prior brentuximab vedotin exposure. The trial cohort was composed of 55 to 65 patients with relapsed/refractory classical Hodgkin lymphoma, for whom complete response, partial response or progressive disease was recorded as best overall response. In the multi-cohort phase II CheckMate 205 trial, trial patients received single-agent nivolumab. An independent review committee assessed best overall response by applying the 2007 International Working Group response criteria. Trial PBMCs were obtained immediately prior to nivolumab initiation (C1D1) and on therapy at cycle 2 day 1 and cycle 4 day 1. After peripheral blood was drawn into 8 mL Vacutainer Cell Preparation Tubes, PBMCs were isolated by centrifugation and then cryopreserved.

Points the paper makes about the study in general: Baseline diversity similar to that of newly diagnosed patients was observed in trial patients achieving complete response, whereas significantly lower diversity was observed in partial responders and progressors. By C4D1, a significant rise was seen in CD4+ TCR diversity but not in CD8+ TCR diversity (p=0.0027 vs p=0.16), and the rise was most apparent among complete responders (p=0.02). Newly diagnosed patients were reported to have lower baseline TCR diversity than healthy donors, and relapsed/refractory patients were reported to have lower baseline TCR diversity still. Only a single clinical trial cohort was studied, and what caused the repertoire differences, possibly disease activity or prior therapy, remained undefined. Lower diversity was observed in patients in whom nivolumab was started less than 1 year after ASCT, and these patients were excluded from later analyses so that confounding by immune reconstitution would be avoided.

The sequence derives from a human donor with classical Hodgkin lymphoma. The sequenced sample was peripheral blood mononuclear cells (PBMCs), obtained before the fourth cycle of nivolumab.

The nucleotide sequence reads TGTGCCAGCAGCTCGGACAGGGTGAGCACTGAAGCTTTCTTT. Its protein product is CASSSDRVSTEAFF. The sequence joins TRBV5-6 to TRBJ1-1; 8 central nucleotides agree with TRBD1. CDR1 SGHDT and CDR2 YYEEEE are derived from the germline V gene. The CDR3, cysteine through phenylalanine, is 14 amino acids long. Only the CDR3 part of the read is kept: 42 bases, read in frame from the first base. The germline V and J ends show losses of 3 bases and 4 bases respectively, and no gene match explains 5 bases of the junction. Outside the CDR3, residues come from the reference TRBV5-6 and TRBJ1-1 proteins, so the full variable domain is: DAGVTQSPTHLIKTRGQQVTLRCSPKSGHDTVSWYQQALGQGPQFIFQYYEEEERQRGNFPDRFSGHQFPNYSSELNVNALLLGDSALYLCASSSDRVSTEAFFGQGTRLTVV.